This T cell receptor (beta chain) derives from a study of response to subunit inactivated influenza vaccine. General study findings and limits: The authors put forward the suggestion that each seasonal influenza vaccination may bring in only a limited number of new T cells.

A remark on this clonotype: Antigen specificity is unknown.

CDR1 ENHRY and CDR2 SYGVKD come from the germline V gene. This CDR3 spans 13 amino acids. V lost 10 bases and J lost 0; bases outside the gene matches: 6. TCRdb re-analysed the RT-PCR reads in MiXCR, keeping a single row per CDR3 protein. The table records about 170,000 distinct CDR3 sequences, approximately 11% of them present only once. The source was CD8+ T cells sorted from PBMCs, collected roughly 24 months after vaccination. The chain combines TRBV10-3 with TRBJ2-7, with TRBD1 identical over 7 bases. The receptor was isolated from a man aged 50 to 69 who received an inactivated influenza vaccine. DNA for the CDR3: TGTGCCACCGGGCAGGGGGACTCCTACGAGCAGTACTTC. It is translated as CATGQGDSYEQYF.